The 23 T cell receptor beta chains presented below share a single source sample, sequenced in a study of blood T cell repertoires in COVID-19 (dated by TCRdb to about 2020). The protocol used for the library was the immunoSEQ multiplex PCR assay. TCRdb's version of the immuneACCESS table is confined to in-frame rearrangements and falls short of the full clone set. An unresolved V gene accounts for under half of the shortfall where checked; the remainder is of unknown origin. In all, the sample holds 200,000 to 300,000 clones, and around 88% of those were seen once. The top ten hold roughly 3% of the sample. Sequencing input: peripheral blood. The receptors shown here come from a woman aged 25 to 39 who had recovered from COVID-19.

This clone was seen a handful of times. The CDR3 DNA follows: TGCAGCGCAACCGGGACAGGGAACACCGGGGAGCTGTTTTTT. Its translation is CSATGTGNTGELFF. The chain recombines TRBV29-1 with TRBJ2-2; 8 bases line up with TRBD1. Per the germline V gene, CDR1 is SQVTM and CDR2 is ANQGSEA. This CDR3 comprises 14 residues. The trim removed 7 bases at V and 1 base at J, leaving 5 bases unmatched.

The V gene is TRBV7-6, the J gene TRBJ1-6, with D possibly being TRBD1 (6 bases). Deletions cut 2 bases from V and 1 base from J, with 21 bases between. Germline CDR1 SGHVS, CDR2 FNYEAQ. The CDR3 has 20 amino acids. CDR3 nucleotides: TGTGCCAGCAGCTTAAGGGCGGGGGGCCTCGGGAGGTCCTATAATTCACCCCTCCACTTT. Protein: CASSLRAGGLGRSYNSPLHF.

J is TRBJ1-6 and V is TRBV7-9; 9 nucleotides align to TRBD1. V lost 7 bases, J lost 10 bases, and 11 bases stayed unmatched. CDR3 length: 15 amino acids. Germline values: CDR1 SEHNR, CDR2 FQNEAQ (reference sequence). The CDR3 region is CASNPPGQGNSPLHF. DNA of the CDR3: TGTGCCAGCAACCCCCCGGGACAGGGAAACTCACCCCTCCACTTT.

V is TRBV7-2 and J is TRBJ2-1, with 12 positions matching TRBD2. The CDR3 extends over 15 amino acids. V shed 2 bases and J 7 bases; nucleotides not matched to a gene: 3. Germline CDR1 SGHTA, CDR2 FQGNSA. CDR3 loop: CASSLSSGGANEQFF. The CDR3 DNA sequence: TGTGCCAGCAGCTTATCTAGCGGGGGGGCGAATGAGCAGTTCTTC.

V gene TRBV5-1 combines with J gene TRBJ2-7, with D possibly TRBD1 on 5 matching bases. The V gene lost 0 bases and the J gene lost 0 bases, with 13 bases spanning the gap. This CDR3 is 16 amino acids long. The germline gives CDR1 SGHRS, CDR2 YFSETQ. This CDR3 is CASSLGQSRYSYEQYF. For the CDR3, the DNA is TGCGCCAGCAGCTTGGGACAGTCTCGGTACTCCTACGAGCAGTACTTC.

The chain recombines TRBV19 with TRBJ2-3; TRBD2 matches at 8 bases. Germline V gene lookup returns CDR1 LNHDA and CDR2 SQIVND (reference sequence). The CDR3 extends over 15 amino acids. V shed 6 bases and J 3 bases; nucleotides not matched to a gene: 8. CDR3 sequence (DNA): TGTGCCAGTAGGCAAGCGGGGGCAGCTACAGATACGCAGTATTTT. Translated, it gives CASRQAGAATDTQYF.

The chain joins TRBV5-4 to TRBJ2-7, with 9 bases aligning to TRBD1. Germline trimming cut 0 bases from V and 4 bases from J; bases unmatched to any gene: 8. The CDR3 runs to 16 residues. From germline, CDR1 is SGHNT and CDR2 YYREEE (reference sequence). Written as DNA, the CDR3 is TGTGCCAGCAGCTTGGGGGACAGGGTGGGGCCGTACGAGCAGTACTTC. This encodes CASSLGDRVGPYEQYF.

This clone turned up a few times. CDR3 in amino acids: CASSERAGGADTQYF. CDR3 DNA sequence: TGTGCCAGCAGTGAAAGAGCGGGGGGCGCAGATACGCAGTATTTT. The chain carries TRBV6-1 and TRBJ2-3; TRBD2 aligns across 9 bases. Germline V gene sequence: CDR1 MNHNS, CDR2 SASEGT. The CDR3 totals 15 residues. The V and J ends lost 2 bases and 4 bases, in that order; junction bases with no gene match: 4.

This sequence joins TRBV9 and TRBJ2-5; the D is unclear. Trimming pared 4 bases from V and 5 bases from J, leaving 12 bases between. Germline-derived CDR1 and CDR2 are SGDLS and YYNGEE. CDR3 length: 13 amino acids. The CDR3: CASSPKAGETQYF. DNA for the CDR3: TGTGCCAGCAGCCCCAAAGCCGGGGAGACCCAGTACTTC. The full variable domain, rest sourced from reference TRBV9 and TRBJ2-5, is DSGVTQTPKHLITATGQRVTLRCSPRSGDLSVYWYQQSLDQGLQFLIQYYNGEERAKGNILERFSAQQFPDLHSELNLSSLELGDSALYFCASSPKAGETQYFGPGTRLLVL.

The chain has TRBV18 and TRBJ2-3; weak D call: TRBD2 (6 bases). Trimming took off 8 bases at V and 4 bases at J, with 25 bases between the two ends. This CDR3 has 17 residues. Germline V CDR1 and CDR2: KGHSH, LQKENI. The chain's CDR3 is CASPRVDSEGDADTQYF. CDR3 coding DNA: TGTGCCAGCCCCCGGGTGGACTCGGAGGGCGACGCAGATACGCAGTATTTT.

Notes on this clone: The sample carries other DNA sequences with the same CDR3. The rearrangement uses TRBV5-1 and TRBJ2-7, with TRBD1 matching 11 bases. V lost 4 bases and J lost 4; bases outside the gene matches: 4. Germline assignment: CDR1 SGHRS and CDR2 YFSETQ. This CDR3 region has 14 residues. CDR3 sequence reads: CASSPGQGAYEQYF. The CDR3 DNA is TGCGCCAGCAGCCCAGGACAGGGGGCGTACGAGCAGTACTTC.

The V gene is TRBV30, the J gene TRBJ2-2, with 11 bases lining up with TRBD2. CDR1 is GTSNPN, CDR2 SVGIG, per germline (reference sequence). The CDR3 is 15 amino acids. V lost 0 bases, J lost 4 bases, and 1 base stayed unmatched. Written as DNA, the CDR3 is TGTGCCTGGAGTGTTAGCGGGGGGGCCACCGGGGAGCTGTTTTTT. Its translation: CAWSVSGGATGELFF.

This chain links TRBV10-3 with TRBJ1-2, with D perhaps TRBD1 (5 bases). V lost 3 bases and J 3 bases, leaving 8 bases between the germline ends. Germline values: CDR1 ENHRY, CDR2 SYGVKD. The CDR3 has 13 residues. In nucleotides, the CDR3 is TGTGCCATCAGTGACAGGGTTTACTATGGCTACACCTTC. It is translated as CAISDRVYYGYTF.

V is TRBV2 and J is TRBJ2-1; 10 positions agree with TRBD2. V dropped 9 bases and J dropped 10; count of bases not matched to a gene: 12. CDR3 length equals 14 residues. Germline CDR1 reads SNHLY; CDR2 reads FYNNEI. CDR3 in DNA: TGTGCCAGTATAGCGGGGGGAATTACTAGGGAGCAGTTCTTC. It codes for CASIAGGITREQFF.

The chain links TRBV6-5 to TRBJ2-1, with TRBD1 matching over 9 bases. J was trimmed by 7 bases and V by 6 bases; bases with no gene match: 7. Germline V lookup: CDR1 MNHEY, CDR2 SVGAGI. The CDR3 contains 14 residues. The CDR3 here is CASRDRGGLNEQFF. CDR3 bases: TGTGCCAGCAGGGACAGGGGCGGACTGAATGAGCAGTTCTTC.

The chain links TRBV7-2 to TRBJ1-4; TRBD1 aligns across 10 bases. V trimming: 4 bases; J trimming: 4 bases; junction bases outside the gene matches: 3. CDR3 length equals 15 residues. Germline assignment: CDR1 SGHTA and CDR2 FQGNSA. CDR3 sequence: CASSSGQGINEKLFF. The CDR3, as DNA: TGTGCCAGCAGCTCGGGACAGGGGATTAATGAAAAACTGTTTTTT. Together with reference TRBV7-2 and TRBJ1-4, the CDR3 gives the full variable domain: GAGVSQSPSNKVTEKGKDVELRCDPISGHTALYWYRQSLGQGLEFLIYFQGNSAPDKSGLPSDRFSAERTGGSVSTLTIQRTQQEDSAVYLCASSSGQGINEKLFFGSGTQLSVL.

The chain joins TRBV3-1 (or the pseudogene TRBV3-2) to TRBJ2-5; perhaps TRBD1 as D (5 bases). This CDR3 has 14 amino acids. Germline V gene sequence: CDR1 LGHDT, CDR2 YNNKEL (reference sequence). Deletions cut 8 bases from V and 1 base from J, with 14 bases between. CDR3 nucleotides: TGTGCCAGCGGGGCATCTTGGGGCCAAGAGACCCAGTACTTC. Translation: CASGASWGQETQYF.

This clone was detected only once. The chain employs TRBV7-2 and TRBJ2-7; 10 bases map to TRBD1. V shed 1 base and J 4 bases; nucleotides not matched to a gene: 4. CDR3 length: 15 residues. Germline V lookup: CDR1 SGHTA, CDR2 FQGNSA. CDR3 sequence (DNA): TGTGCCAGCAGCTTAGGACAGGGGGCCAGGTACGAGCAGTACTTC. This translates into CASSLGQGARYEQYF.

The chain recombines TRBV9 with TRBJ2-2; 12 bases map to TRBD2. Germline CDR1 is SGDLS and CDR2 is YYNGEE. Germline trimming cut 6 bases from V and 4 bases from J; bases unmatched to any gene: 7. This CDR3 contains 16 residues. The CDR3 here is CASNPSGGAGTGELFF. The CDR3, as DNA: TGTGCCAGCAACCCTAGCGGGGGGGCGGGCACCGGGGAGCTGTTTTTT.

This clone appeared a single time. The genes are TRBV9 and TRBJ1-4; 7 bases line up with TRBD1. This CDR3 region has 16 residues. Germline V gives CDR1 SGDLS, CDR2 YYNGEE. J was trimmed by 0 bases and V by 3 bases; bases with no gene match: 5. The CDR3 protein is CASSGGQTTTNEKLFF. The CDR3 DNA reads as TGTGCCAGCAGCGGGGGACAGACAACAACTAATGAAAAACTGTTTTTT.

This chain links TRBV11-2 with TRBJ1-1; the match to TRBD1 covers 10 bases. The CDR3 has 17 amino acids. CDR1 SGHAT and CDR2 FQNNGV come from the germline V gene. V was pared by 4 bases and J by 2 bases, with 10 bases of the junction left unmatched. The CDR3 nucleotides are TGTGCCAGCAGCTCCTCGGACAGGGGGTTGTATAACACTGAAGCTTTCTTT. Its translation: CASSSSDRGLYNTEAFF.

This clone has a handful of counts. The chain employs TRBV2 and TRBJ1-1, with D unclear. CDR3 length: 13 amino acids. The germline V gene has CDR1 SNHLY and CDR2 FYNNEI. V dropped 0 bases and J dropped 8 bases, with 10 bases sitting between them. The CDR3 bases are TGTGCCAGCAGTGAAGCGCTTACGACAGAAGCTTTCTTT. Protein: CASSEALTTEAFF.

The chain is built from TRBV7-2 and TRBJ1-5; D is ambiguous. Trimming left V 5 bases short and J 6 bases short, with 11 bases between. The germline V gene encodes CDR1 SGHTA and CDR2 FQGNSA. The CDR3 totals 13 residues. The CDR3 DNA follows: TGTGCCAGCAGCCAAACAGAAGCTCAGCCCCAGCATTTT. Its protein product is CASSQTEAQPQHF.